This T cell receptor beta chain emerged from a study of shared clonotypes between healthy human individuals. Study context: Three CD4 naive, three CD4 memory, two CD8 naive and one CD8 memory plate were used per donor.

With regard to this clone: The sample holds other DNA sequences that translate to the same CDR3.

For each subset, genomic DNA was distributed in equal portions over several immunoSEQ plates. TCRdb's copy holds only in-frame clones and misses some; the assay was immunoSEQ multiplex PCR. The table lists about 2,500,000 clones, around nine tenths of them singletons. This CDR3 is 13 amino acids long. V lost 4 bases and J lost 7, with 8 bases in between. In germline, CDR1 is MNHEY, CDR2 SMNVEV (reference sequence). The sample was naive CD4+ T cells sorted from blood. The subset: CD45RA+ positively selected. The chain is built from TRBV27 and TRBJ1-6, with D uncertain. The TCR sequence derives from a man aged 18 to 29 in good health. CDR3 region: CASSSRTNSPLHF. CDR3 in DNA: TGTGCCAGCAGTTCCCGGACCAATTCACCCCTCCACTTT.